The clone carrying this T cell receptor beta chain was seen a handful of times. With 60 Vbeta and 13 Jbeta primers, the PCR was carried out. TCRdb keeps only in-frame clones here, not all; method: immunoSEQ multiplex PCR. The data show around 130,000 clones, around 66% seen once. This sample was taken from a study of cytomegalovirus exposure and HLA in healthy donors. The clonotype originates from a woman aged 40 to 49 in good health and CMV-seropositive. Material for sequencing was PBMCs.

This CDR3 is CASGTSGDTQYF. Here the CDR3 DNA reads TGTGCCAGTGGAACTAGCGGAGATACGCAGTATTTT. The V call is TRBV19, the J call TRBJ2-3; TRBD2 agrees at 8 bases. The V segment lost 8 bases and the J segment 5 bases; nucleotides outside the gene matches: 3. Germline CDR1 reads LNHDA; CDR2 reads SQIVND (reference sequence). This CDR3 comprises 12 residues.